This section outlines one TCR beta chain sequence together with its context. Its target is unknown. This record comes from a study of cytomegalovirus exposure and HLA in healthy donors. Study outcomes and limitations: Available immune exposure information was restricted to CMV serostatus only. Earlier results showed most TCR beta V segments being productive about 87% or about 30% of the time. Under in vitro conditions, a few CMV-associated chains were confirmed as specific for CMV antigens.

The study ran its PCR with 60 Vbeta and 13 Jbeta primers. Original processing notes: Later, an analysis found 75 million to 100 million unique TCR beta chains, and 9.5 million to 11 million of these were shared. Assay used: immunoSEQ multiplex PCR; TCRdb lists only in-frame clones, some missing. The V and J calls and the clone size are those of that table, but D and trimming were determined from the DNA. The repertoire includes 150,000 or so clones, almost 85% of them detected once, and approximately 6.1% sits in the top ten. Sequenced sample: PBMCs. This clonotype originated in a man aged 25 to 40 in good health and CMV-seropositive.

This CDR3 is CASTRDRVGNQPQHF. CDR3 coding DNA: TGTGCCAGCACCAGGGACAGGGTTGGCAATCAGCCCCAGCATTTT. The V call is TRBV2, the J call TRBJ1-5; TRBD1 matches 9 bases. The trim removed 7 bases at V and 2 bases at J, leaving 6 bases unmatched. Germline V lookup: CDR1 SNHLY, CDR2 FYNNEI. CDR3 size: 15 residues.